This T cell receptor (beta chain) stems from a study of cytomegalovirus exposure and HLA in healthy donors. For the study at large: Genetic ancestry analysis placed approximately 78% of the 300 to 500 donors that were genotyped in the Caucasian-associated cluster. Whole-study results and caveats: Sequencing artifact likely explains a cluster of highly shared sequence variants. According to an earlier analysis, most TCR beta V segments yielded productive rearrangements about 87% or about 30% of the time. Association with HLA alleles at 0.05 false discovery rate was found for roughly 17,000 TCR beta sequences in a later analysis.

The study ran its PCR with 60 Vbeta and 13 Jbeta primers. Using immunoSEQ multiplex PCR, the repertoire was profiled, and TCRdb retains in-frame clones only, with some absent. The sample lists some 130,000 clones; 50% to 75% were seen once. A note on this clone: The antigen is not known.

The ends lost 6 bases at V and 7 bases at J; junction bases unmatched: 4. Germline CDR1 and CDR2: SNHLY and FYNNEI. The CDR3 length is 13 residues. The source material was PBMCs. The chain recombines TRBV2 with TRBJ1-4, with 8 bases matching TRBD1. This clonotype was sampled from a woman aged 40 to 50 in good health and CMV-seronegative. CDR3 bases: TGTGCCAGCAGCCGCGGACAGGGTGAAAAACTGTTTTTT. Its protein product is CASSRGQGEKLFF.